Below are 30 T cell receptor beta chains sequenced from a single sample in a study of blood T cell repertoires in COVID-19. TCRdb's table, derived via immunoSEQ multiplex PCR, lists solely in-frame clones and lacks some. The sample yields 110,000 to 150,000 clones, about three quarters seen once. Source material: peripheral blood. The receptors stem from a woman in her sixties or seventies with acute or convalescent COVID-19.

The chain recombines TRBV12-5 with TRBJ2-1, with 8 bases lining up with TRBD1. The CDR3 runs 15 residues. CDR1 LGHNT and CDR2 FRNRAP come from the germline V gene. The trim removed 6 bases at V and 4 bases at J, leaving 8 bases unmatched. The CDR3 here is CASGHGQGPYNEQFF. The DNA of the CDR3 is TGTGCTAGTGGACACGGACAGGGACCATACAATGAGCAGTTCTTC.

A few counts support this clone. The rearrangement joins TRBV5-1 to TRBJ1-1; 7 bases align to TRBD1. V shed 4 bases, J shed 11 bases, and the junction held 17 bases outside the gene matches. CDR3 length equals 15 residues. From germline, CDR1 is SGHRS and CDR2 YFSETQ. This CDR3 is CASSPEGANQIAAFF. The CDR3, as DNA: TGCGCCAGCAGCCCTGAGGGGGCGAACCAGATCGCGGCTTTCTTT.

The rearrangement uses TRBV5-1 and TRBJ2-1; D perhaps matches TRBD1 (6 bases). Per germline, CDR1 SGHRS and CDR2 YFSETQ. The CDR3 is 16 residues long. Trimming took off 1 base at V and 0 bases at J, with 11 bases between the two ends. CDR3 nucleotide sequence: TGCGCCAGCAGCTTGACAGGGCCAAGCTCCTACAATGAGCAGTTCTTC. Residues: CASSLTGPSSYNEQFF.

The CDR3 here is CASSLAGLVEQFF. The CDR3 nucleotides read TGTGCCAGCAGCTTGGCGGGACTAGTTGAGCAGTTCTTC. The chain couples TRBV5-4 to TRBJ2-1, with 8 bases aligning to TRBD2. The CDR3 totals 13 residues. Trimming removed 0 bases from V and 9 bases from J; junction bases left unmatched: 2. Germline CDR1 and CDR2: SGHNT and YYREEE (reference sequence).

The V and J genes are TRBV29-1 and TRBJ1-1, with a tentative D call TRBD1 (6 bases). Trimming took off 7 bases at V and 2 bases at J, with 14 bases between the two ends. The germline V gene encodes CDR1 SQVTM and CDR2 ANQGSEA. The CDR3 sequence is 13 residues long. The CDR3, as DNA: TGCAGCGCCGTGAGGGACACCAACACTGAAGCTTTCTTT. Translating gives CSAVRDTNTEAFF. The whole variable domain, remainder taken from reference TRBV29-1 and TRBJ1-1, is SAVISQKPSRDICQRGTSLTIQCQVDSQVTMMFWYRQQPGQSLTLIATANQGSEATYESGFVIDKFPISRPNLTFSTLTVSNMSPEDSSIYLCSAVRDTNTEAFFGQGTRLTVV.

V usage is TRBV7-9 and J usage is TRBJ2-7; the D gene is possibly TRBD1 (6 bases). Germline loops: CDR1 SEHNR, CDR2 FQNEAQ (reference sequence). This CDR3 spans 14 amino acids. Trimming pared 1 base from V and 3 bases from J, leaving 10 bases between. CDR3 nucleotides: TGTGCCAGCAGCTTAGGGGGCAGGGGCTACGAGCAGTACTTC. Residues: CASSLGGRGYEQYF.

This rearrangement joins TRBV15 to TRBJ2-7; possible D gene TRBD2, 6 bases. Trimming cost V 0 bases and J 0 bases, with 12 bases left between them. Per germline, CDR1 LNHNV and CDR2 YYDKDF (reference sequence). This CDR3 spans 16 amino acids. CDR3 nucleotide sequence: TGTGCCACCAGCAGAGATGGAGGGACGCTCTCCTACGAGCAGTACTTC. Protein sequence: CATSRDGGTLSYEQYF.

V gene TRBV9 combines with J gene TRBJ1-1; D remains unclear. The CDR3 has 14 amino acids. Germline CDR1 SGDLS, CDR2 YYNGEE. V lost 2 bases to trimming and J lost 1 base, with 9 bases between them. CDR3 bases: TGTGCCAGCAGCGTCCCCGTACAGAACACTGAAGCTTTCTTT. Its translation is CASSVPVQNTEAFF.

Only a few counts were recorded for this clone. This chain connects TRBV3-1 (or the pseudogene TRBV3-2) to TRBJ1-5; no reliable D call. V was trimmed by 4 bases and J by 7 bases, leaving 11 bases between them. CDR1 is LGHDT, CDR2 YNNKEL, per germline (reference sequence). The CDR3 has 13 residues. In DNA, the CDR3 is TGTGCCAGCAGCCCACCTAGTGGCCAGCCCCAGCATTTT. Translated, it gives CASSPPSGQPQHF.

This clone has more than one count but fewer than ten. The gene calls are TRBV6-4 and TRBJ2-2; no reliable D call. CDR3 length equals 14 residues. V was trimmed by 3 bases and J by 3 bases, leaving 8 bases between them. In germline, CDR1 is MRHNA, CDR2 SNTAGT. The chain's CDR3 is CASSEGQDTGELFF. The CDR3, as DNA: TGTGCCAGCAGTGAAGGCCAGGACACCGGGGAGCTGTTTTTT.

The V and J genes are TRBV18 and TRBJ2-2; 8 bases agree with TRBD2. Losses at the gene ends were 0 bases for V and 4 bases for J; bases not matched to a gene: 16. The CDR3 runs 20 residues. CDR1 is KGHSH, CDR2 LQKENI, per germline. Here the CDR3 reads CASSPPWSAAGVISTGELFF. The CDR3 coding sequence is TGTGCCAGCTCACCACCCTGGTCTGCAGCGGGAGTTATAAGCACCGGGGAGCTGTTTTTT.

This chain connects TRBV27 to TRBJ1-5; D might be TRBD1 (5 bases). Germline V gene sequence: CDR1 MNHEY, CDR2 SMNVEV (reference sequence). The CDR3 covers 18 residues. V gave up 4 bases and J gave up 0 bases, with 19 bases separating them. In DNA, the CDR3 is TGTGCCAGCAGTTCGACCAAGATCGGGGGTTATAGCAATCAGCCCCAGCATTTT. This sequence encodes CASSSTKIGGYSNQPQHF.

The chain joins TRBV28 to TRBJ2-1; a possible D gene is TRBD2 (6 bases). V gave up 6 bases and J gave up 1 base, with 13 bases separating them. The CDR3 is 15 amino acids. Germline V gene lookup returns CDR1 MDHEN and CDR2 SYDVKM. CDR3 sequence: CASRHSGVSYNEQFF. CDR3 sequence (DNA): TGTGCCAGCAGGCACTCGGGAGTTTCCTACAATGAGCAGTTCTTC.

This chain uses TRBV7-8 with TRBJ2-5; 8 nucleotides agree with TRBD2. Germline CDR1 reads SGHVS; CDR2 reads FQNEAQ. The CDR3 extends over 16 amino acids. The junction had 13 bases not matched to a gene; V was cut back by 4 bases and J by 6 bases. CDR3 nucleotide sequence: TGTGCCAGCAGCTCCGGCTTAGCGGGGAGCCACAAGACCCAGTACTTC. It specifies CASSSGLAGSHKTQYF.

The gene calls are TRBV4-1 and TRBJ2-1; D possibly corresponds to TRBD2 (5 bases). Germline-derived CDR1 and CDR2 are MGHRA and YSYEKL. CDR3 length equals 12 residues. V lost 4 bases, J lost 10 bases, and 11 bases lay in between. The CDR3 loop is CASSPRVGEQFF. The CDR3 DNA follows: TGCGCCAGCAGCCCGCGGGTGGGGGAGCAGTTCTTC.

The chain couples TRBV18 to TRBJ2-3; no clear D. V lost 0 bases to trimming and J lost 2 bases, with 15 bases between them. This CDR3 comprises 17 residues. Germline V gene lookup returns CDR1 KGHSH and CDR2 LQKENI. Here the CDR3 DNA reads TGTGCCAGCTCACCACCGTACAGACGGATTACCACAGATACGCAGTATTTT. Its translation: CASSPPYRRITTDTQYF.

This clone was seen more than once but under ten times. The CDR3 region has the DNA TGTGCCAGCAGTCTAACTAGCGGGAGGACTGGGGCCAACGTCCTGACTTTC. Its protein product is CASSLTSGRTGANVLTF. J is TRBJ2-6 and V is TRBV7-2; 12 bases match TRBD2. V lost 6 bases, J lost 2 bases, and 5 bases stayed unmatched. CDR1 is SGHTA and CDR2 is FQGNSA in the germline V gene. The CDR3 length is 17 residues.

In nucleotides, the CDR3 is TGCGCCAGCAGCTTTGGACTAGCGGGAGGAGGCACAGATACGCAGTATTTT. Encoded protein: CASSFGLAGGGTDTQYF. The chain uses TRBV5-1 and TRBJ2-3; 14 bases align to TRBD2. CDR1 and CDR2 (germline): SGHRS, YFSETQ. The CDR3 loop spans 17 amino acids. The ends lost 2 bases at V and 1 base at J; junction bases unmatched: 3. Filled out from reference TRBV5-1 and TRBJ2-3, the complete variable domain reads KAGVTQTPRYLIKTRGQQVTLSCSPISGHRSVSWYQQTPGQGLQFLFEYFSETQRNKGNFPGRFSGRQFSNSRSEMNVSTLELGDSALYLCASSFGLAGGGTDTQYFGPGTRLTVL.

This chain uses TRBV14 with TRBJ2-7, with TRBD1 identical over 9 bases. Germline-derived CDR1 and CDR2 are SGHDN and FVKESK. The CDR3 spans 15 residues. Losses at the gene ends were 6 bases for V and 3 bases for J; bases not matched to a gene: 9. CDR3 nucleotides: TGTGCCAGCAGGCGCGCCGGGACAGGGAACTACGAGCAGTACTTC. Protein: CASRRAGTGNYEQYF.

The chain employs TRBV7-2 and TRBJ1-2; TRBD1 matches 8 bases. Germline trimming cut 5 bases from V and 4 bases from J; bases unmatched to any gene: 12. Germline assignment: CDR1 SGHTA and CDR2 FQGNSA. This CDR3 spans 16 amino acids. The CDR3 region is CASSPRVQGAGYGYTF. The CDR3 DNA reads TGTGCCAGCAGCCCAAGAGTGCAGGGGGCGGGCTATGGCTACACCTTC.

V and J are TRBV9 and TRBJ1-2, with D possibly matching TRBD1 (6 bases). The germline CDR1 and CDR2 sequences are SGDLS and YYNGEE. The CDR3 has 14 residues. V was clipped by 0 bases and J by 4 bases, with 10 bases between them. CDR3 sequence: CASSVAAQGYGYTF. In nucleotides, the CDR3 is TGTGCCAGCAGCGTAGCTGCACAGGGCTATGGCTACACCTTC.

The V call is TRBV5-8, the J call TRBJ1-2; D not resolved. Trimming stripped 0 bases from V and 1 base from J, with 10 bases between. This CDR3 is built from 15 residues. CDR1 and CDR2 (germline): SGHTS, YDEGEE. In DNA form, the CDR3 reads TGTGCCAGCAGCTTGGATCGAGCCTTTAACTATGGCTACACCTTC. This encodes CASSLDRAFNYGYTF.

The table lists this clone with a few counts. The V call is TRBV2, the J call TRBJ2-1; 12 positions agree with TRBD2. The CDR3 loop spans 15 amino acids. Germline assignment: CDR1 SNHLY and CDR2 FYNNEI. The V and J ends lost 5 bases and 4 bases, in that order; junction bases with no gene match: 3. The DNA for the CDR3 is TGTGCCAGCAGTTTCCTAGCGGGAGGGTACAATGAGCAGTTCTTC. Its translation: CASSFLAGGYNEQFF. Based on the CDR3 plus reference TRBV2 and TRBJ2-1, the full variable domain is EPEVTQTPSHQVTQMGQEVILRCVPISNHLYFYWYRQILGQKVEFLVSFYNNEISEKSEIFDDQFSVERPDGSNFTLKIRSTKLEDSAMYFCASSFLAGGYNEQFFGPGTRLTVL.

This chain links TRBV28 with TRBJ1-1; D call uncertain. The CDR3 is made up of 14 amino acids. CDR1 MDHEN and CDR2 SYDVKM come from the germline V gene. V was trimmed by 2 bases and J by 3 bases, leaving 10 bases between them. The CDR3 nucleotides read TGTGCCAGCAGTTTAACACCGGCGGACACTGAAGCTTTCTTT. Protein sequence: CASSLTPADTEAFF.

This chain joins TRBV5-1 and TRBJ2-1; TRBD2 might be the D (5 bases). Germline V CDR1 and CDR2: SGHRS, YFSETQ. The ends were cut back, 3 bases at V and 4 bases at J, with 8 bases in the middle. The CDR3 consists of 13 residues. CDR3 sequence: CASSWTGYNEQFF. The CDR3 coding sequence is TGCGCCAGCAGCTGGACGGGGTACAATGAGCAGTTCTTC. Full variable domain (rest looked up from reference TRBV5-1 and TRBJ2-1): KAGVTQTPRYLIKTRGQQVTLSCSPISGHRSVSWYQQTPGQGLQFLFEYFSETQRNKGNFPGRFSGRQFSNSRSEMNVSTLELGDSALYLCASSWTGYNEQFFGPGTRLTVL.

This chain joins TRBV27 and TRBJ2-7, with TRBD1 matching 8 bases. Trimming removed 5 bases from V and 1 base from J; junction bases left unmatched: 13. Germline CDR1 MNHEY, CDR2 SMNVEV (reference sequence). CDR3 length: 17 residues. For the CDR3, the DNA is TGTGCCAGCAGTCCTTCTTCCGGGACAGGTTATTCCTACGAGCAGTACTTC. This translates into CASSPSSGTGYSYEQYF.

The CDR3 reads CASSFGYEQYF. The CDR3 bases are TGTGCCAGCAGTTTCGGCTACGAGCAGTACTTC. This chain connects TRBV27 to TRBJ2-7, with unresolved D. Trimming shortened V by 3 bases and J by 3 bases, and 3 bases separated the two germline ends. Germline-derived CDR1 and CDR2 are MNHEY and SMNVEV (reference sequence). The CDR3 runs to 11 residues.

The chain employs TRBV5-4 and TRBJ2-2, with unresolved D. The CDR3 totals 13 residues. CDR1 SGHNT and CDR2 YYREEE come from the germline V gene (reference sequence). V was clipped by 2 bases and J by 5 bases, with 7 bases between them. For the CDR3, the DNA is TGTGCCAGCAGCTTCCCGTCTACCGGGGAGCTGTTTTTT. Amino acids: CASSFPSTGELFF.

The chain combines TRBV3-1 (or the pseudogene TRBV3-2) with TRBJ2-5; D gene unclear. Germline V gene data show CDR1 as LGHDT and CDR2 as YNNKEL (reference sequence). Trimming left V 4 bases short and J 4 bases short, with 4 bases between. The CDR3 spans 11 residues. The CDR3 is CASSPGETQYF. CDR3 nucleotides: TGTGCCAGCAGCCCCGGAGAGACCCAGTACTTC.

This clone has more than one count but fewer than ten. This chain uses TRBV3-1 (or the pseudogene TRBV3-2) with TRBJ2-1; D is undetermined. Per germline, CDR1 LGHDT and CDR2 YNNKEL (reference sequence). CDR3 length: 15 residues. The V end lost 7 bases, the J end lost 0 bases, and 13 bases lay between the germline ends. The CDR3 protein is CASIVSRHSYNEQFF. In nucleotides, the CDR3 is TGTGCCAGCATAGTGAGTCGCCACTCCTACAATGAGCAGTTCTTC.